Shown below are 30 T cell receptor beta chains from a single sample sequenced in a study of blood T cell repertoires in COVID-19. Profiling relied on immunoSEQ multiplex PCR, and the TCRdb table lists in-frame clones only, not all of them. Found here are about 380,000 clones, roughly nine tenths of them singletons; the top ten hold 2.5% to 3%. The sample taken for sequencing was PBMCs or T cells enriched from blood (not recorded which). The receptor set was obtained from a woman in her 30s who had recovered from COVID-19.

The rearrangement joins TRBV19 to TRBJ1-1; TRBD1 might be the D (5 bases). The V end lost 2 bases, the J end lost 7 bases, and 11 bases lay between the germline ends. This CDR3 region has 13 residues. Germline V gene data show CDR1 as LNHDA and CDR2 as SQIVND (reference sequence). The DNA for the CDR3 is TGTGCCAGTAGTATATCGGGGGTCAATGAAGCTTTCTTT. This encodes CASSISGVNEAFF. Full variable domain (rest looked up from reference TRBV19 and TRBJ1-1): DGGITQSPKYLFRKEGQNVTLSCEQNLNHDAMYWYRQDPGQGLRLIYYSQIVNDFQKGDIAEGYSVSREKKESFPLTVTSAQKNPTAFYLCASSISGVNEAFFGQGTRLTVV.

The V gene is TRBV3-1 (or the pseudogene TRBV3-2), the J gene TRBJ1-4; D is undetermined. The V and J ends lost 5 bases and 0 bases respectively, with 10 bases between them. This CDR3 region has 15 residues. Germline CDR1 reads LGHDT; CDR2 reads YNNKEL (reference sequence). CDR3 bases: TGTGCCAGCAGCACAAACAGTGCAACTAATGAAAAACTGTTTTTT. Protein product: CASSTNSATNEKLFF.

The chain couples TRBV6-5 to TRBJ1-2, with D possibly TRBD1 on 5 matching bases. The V end lost 6 bases, the J end lost 5 bases, and 19 bases lay between the germline ends. This CDR3 is built from 15 residues. In germline, CDR1 is MNHEY, CDR2 SVGAGI. The CDR3 is CASSDDPGRGYGYTF. The CDR3 DNA sequence: TGTGCCAGCAGCGACGACCCGGGGCGGGGGTATGGCTACACCTTC.

The gene calls are TRBV2 and TRBJ1-5; D may be TRBD1 (6 bases). This CDR3 spans 16 amino acids. Germline loops: CDR1 SNHLY, CDR2 FYNNEI. The V end lost 5 bases, the J end lost 5 bases, and 19 bases lay between the germline ends. The CDR3, as DNA: TGTGCCAGCAGTCCCCAGGGGAAAGGACACGATCAGCCCCAGCATTTT. It yields the protein CASSPQGKGHDQPQHF.

The chain recombines TRBV9 with TRBJ2-1; D remains ambiguous. The CDR3 has 16 residues. CDR1 is SGDLS, CDR2 YYNGEE, per germline. Trimming took 4 bases from V and 0 from J, leaving 14 bases between them. CDR3 region: CASSPGGASSYNEQFF. The CDR3 bases are TGTGCCAGCAGCCCCGGCGGAGCGAGCTCCTACAATGAGCAGTTCTTC.

The CDR3 here is CASSPERGSNQPQHF. The CDR3, as DNA: TGTGCCAGCAGCCCAGAAAGGGGGAGCAATCAGCCCCAGCATTTT. The V call is TRBV5-4, the J call TRBJ1-5; tentatively, D is TRBD1 (6 bases). Deletions cut 4 bases from V and 1 base from J, with 12 bases between. The CDR3 is made up of 15 amino acids. CDR1 SGHNT and CDR2 YYREEE come from the germline V gene (reference sequence).

J is TRBJ1-6 and V is TRBV6-8; 7 bases are a match to TRBD1. Germline V gene data show CDR1 as MNHGY and CDR2 as SAAAGT. The CDR3 sequence is 15 residues long. V lost 7 bases to trimming and J lost 7 bases; unmatched junction nucleotides: 10. CDR3 protein: CASKDYRGRNSPLHF. The CDR3 region has the DNA TGTGCCAGCAAAGATTACAGGGGCAGGAATTCACCCCTCCACTTT.

The chain is built from TRBV5-6 and TRBJ2-7; 7 bases align to TRBD1. The germline CDR1 and CDR2 sequences are SGHDT and YYEEEE. The J segment lost 5 bases and the V segment lost 3 bases, leaving 5 bases of the junction unmatched. The CDR3 loop spans 13 amino acids. The CDR3 loop is CASSYDRVDEQYF. CDR3 in DNA: TGTGCCAGCAGCTACGACAGGGTAGACGAGCAGTACTTC.

The chain is built from TRBV3-1 (or the pseudogene TRBV3-2) and TRBJ2-2; D unclear. The CDR3 contains 14 residues. Trimming pared 3 bases from V and 1 base from J, leaving 6 bases between. CDR1 and CDR2 from the germline V gene are LGHDT and YNNKEL (reference sequence). CDR3 loop: CASSQRRNTGELFF. CDR3 sequence (DNA): TGTGCCAGCAGCCAGCGGCGGAACACCGGGGAGCTGTTTTTT.

The rearrangement joins TRBV7-6 to TRBJ2-1; D is ambiguous. Per germline, CDR1 SGHVS and CDR2 FNYEAQ. This CDR3 contains 13 residues. V was clipped by 2 bases and J by 9 bases, with 11 bases between them. The CDR3 DNA reads TGTGCCAGCAGCTTATCTCTATATGCTGAGCAGTTCTTC. Its protein is CASSLSLYAEQFF.

The J gene is TRBJ1-1, the V gene TRBV12-3 or TRBV12-4; 7 nucleotides line up with TRBD1. CDR3 size: 13 residues. V lost 6 bases and J lost 3; bases outside the gene matches: 4. CDR3 coding DNA: TGTGCCAGCAGGCAGGGACAGCACACTGAAGCTTTCTTT. Translated, it gives CASRQGQHTEAFF.

The chain carries TRBV5-1 and TRBJ1-1; tentatively, D is TRBD1 (5 bases). The germline V gene has CDR1 SGHRS and CDR2 YFSETQ. V lost 3 bases and J 1 base, leaving 13 bases between the germline ends. The CDR3 totals 15 residues. The CDR3 DNA is TGCGCCAGCAGCTCCTTGACAGCACAGAACACTGAAGCTTTCTTT. This encodes CASSSLTAQNTEAFF.

The chain employs TRBV7-2 and TRBJ1-1; the match to TRBD1 covers 7 bases. V was pared by 3 bases and J by 3 bases, with 4 bases of the junction left unmatched. CDR1 is SGHTA and CDR2 is FQGNSA in the germline V gene. CDR3 length: 14 amino acids. CDR3 in amino acids: CASSFRGWDTEAFF. CDR3 nucleotides: TGTGCCAGCAGCTTCAGGGGGTGGGACACTGAAGCTTTCTTT.

The gene calls are TRBV5-1 and TRBJ2-7; 7 bases agree with TRBD2. The CDR3 totals 16 residues. CDR1 and CDR2 (germline): SGHRS, YFSETQ. V shed 0 bases, J shed 0 bases, and the junction held 6 bases outside the gene matches. CDR3 in DNA: TGCGCCAGCAGCTTGGAATACGGCGGGAGCTCCTACGAGCAGTACTTC. It specifies CASSLEYGGSSYEQYF.

The chain couples TRBV4-1 to TRBJ2-1; D uncertain. Germline CDR1 reads MGHRA; CDR2 reads YSYEKL. V lost 2 bases and J lost 7, with 6 bases in between. The CDR3 loop spans 12 amino acids. CDR3 DNA: TGCGCCAGCAGCCAAATCCCAAATGAGCAGTTCTTC. This gives the protein CASSQIPNEQFF.

This chain joins TRBV5-1 and TRBJ1-1; D perhaps matches TRBD1 (5 bases). The CDR3 sequence is 15 residues long. CDR1 is SGHRS and CDR2 is YFSETQ in the germline V gene. Trimming pared 4 bases from V and 1 base from J, leaving 14 bases between. The CDR3 sequence: CASSRTGEGNTEAFF. Here the CDR3 DNA reads TGCGCCAGCAGCCGGACGGGGGAAGGGAACACTGAAGCTTTCTTT.

The rearrangement joins TRBV28 to TRBJ1-6, with 7 bases that match TRBD1. Germline CDR1 MDHEN, CDR2 SYDVKM. The CDR3 runs 15 residues. J gave up 6 bases and V 3 bases, and 5 bases lay outside the gene matches. The CDR3 here is CASSLGDSSNSPLHF. The CDR3 DNA sequence: TGTGCCAGCAGTTTGGGGGACAGTTCTAATTCACCCCTCCACTTT. The full variable domain, completed using reference TRBV28 and TRBJ1-6, is DVKVTQSSRYLVKRTGEKVFLECVQDMDHENMFWYRQDPGLGLRLIYFSYDVKMKEKGDIPEGYSVSREKKERFSLILESASTNQTSMYLCASSLGDSSNSPLHFGNGTRLTVT.

This clone was seen a single time. This chain uses TRBV5-1 with TRBJ2-1, with a weak D call TRBD1 (5 bases). Germline CDR1 is SGHRS and CDR2 is YFSETQ. The V gene lost 2 bases and the J gene lost 1 base, with 10 bases spanning the gap. There are 15 residues in the CDR3. The CDR3 DNA sequence: TGCGCCAGCAGCTTTGGACAAAGTTCCTACAATGAGCAGTTCTTC. As protein: CASSFGQSSYNEQFF.

This chain links TRBV6-1 with TRBJ2-2; the match to TRBD2 covers 9 bases. With V trimmed by 3 bases and J by 2 bases, 1 base remained unmatched. This CDR3 spans 15 amino acids. Germline CDR1 reads MNHNS; CDR2 reads SASEGT. The CDR3 DNA follows: TGTGCCAGCAGTGAGACTAGCGGAAACACCGGGGAGCTGTTTTTT. It is translated as CASSETSGNTGELFF.

This clone was counted only a few times. The chain couples TRBV2 to TRBJ2-4; D might be TRBD2 (6 bases). Germline lookup yields CDR1 SNHLY and CDR2 FYNNEI. V lost 7 bases and J 1 base, leaving 14 bases between the germline ends. This CDR3 region has 15 residues. The CDR3 is CASIRGGGAKNIQYF. The DNA for the CDR3 is TGTGCCAGCATACGGGGAGGAGGGGCCAAAAACATTCAGTACTTC.

This clone has just one count. J is TRBJ2-1 and V is TRBV11-2, with 13 bases that match TRBD2. The V and J ends lost 5 bases and 9 bases, in that order; junction bases with no gene match: 10. The CDR3 consists of 16 residues. Germline values: CDR1 SGHAT, CDR2 FQNNGV. The CDR3: CASSRAGLAGVGEQFF. The CDR3 coding sequence is TGTGCCAGCAGCCGCGCTGGACTAGCGGGAGTTGGTGAGCAGTTCTTC.

A remark on this clone: The sample has other DNA sequences that encode this CDR3 too. V and J are TRBV19 and TRBJ1-5, with D unclear. The CDR3 runs 13 residues. Trimming cost V 7 bases and J 0 bases, with 7 bases left between them. Germline V gene lookup returns CDR1 LNHDA and CDR2 SQIVND (reference sequence). CDR3 sequence (DNA): TGTGCCAGTAACTCTTATAGCAATCAGCCCCAGCATTTT. As protein: CASNSYSNQPQHF. The whole variable domain, filled in from reference TRBV19 and TRBJ1-5, reads DGGITQSPKYLFRKEGQNVTLSCEQNLNHDAMYWYRQDPGQGLRLIYYSQIVNDFQKGDIAEGYSVSREKKESFPLTVTSAQKNPTAFYLCASNSYSNQPQHFGDGTRLSIL.

This clone came up many times. This chain joins TRBV4-1 and TRBJ2-3; 7 bases are a match to TRBD2. After removal of 1 base from V and 1 base from J, the junction contained 2 bases not matched to a gene. The CDR3 runs 15 residues. CDR1 and CDR2 from the germline V gene are MGHRA and YSYEKL. The CDR3 coding sequence is TGCGCCAGCAGCCAAGTTCTAGCGGGCACAGATACGCAGTATTTT. This translates into CASSQVLAGTDTQYF.

This clone was found once. The rearrangement links TRBV11-1 to TRBJ2-3; D is ambiguous. V lost 1 base, J lost 2 bases, and 13 bases lay in between. The V gene's germline CDR1 is SGHAT and CDR2 FQDESV (reference sequence). The CDR3 is made up of 16 amino acids. CDR3 region: CASSLGWSSYTDTQYF. CDR3 coding DNA: TGTGCCAGCAGCTTAGGGTGGAGTTCTTACACAGATACGCAGTATTTT.

The rearrangement links TRBV3-1 (or the pseudogene TRBV3-2) to TRBJ2-1; D perhaps matches TRBD2 (5 bases). Trimming cost V 4 bases and J 9 bases, with 13 bases left between them. This CDR3 contains 13 residues. The V gene's germline CDR1 is LGHDT and CDR2 YNNKEL (reference sequence). The CDR3 DNA follows: TGTGCCAGCAGCCCATACGGACTTGGTGAGCAGTTCTTC. Translating it yields CASSPYGLGEQFF.

The chain has TRBV15 and TRBJ1-5; the D is unclear. The CDR3 extends over 17 amino acids. The ends were cut back, 1 base at V and 1 base at J, with 14 bases in the middle. The germline V gene encodes CDR1 LNHNV and CDR2 YYDKDF (reference sequence). The CDR3 nucleotides are TGTGCCACCAGCAGAGGTGGAAGGGCGGGGAGCAATCAGCCCCAGCATTTT. The encoded protein is CATSRGGRAGSNQPQHF.

The J gene is TRBJ1-2, the V gene TRBV6-5, with D possibly being TRBD1 (6 bases). Trimming removed 5 bases from V and 3 bases from J, with 13 bases in between. The germline CDR1 and CDR2 sequences are MNHEY and SVGAGI. This CDR3 region has 14 residues. The CDR3 sequence is CASSLGQFDYGYTF. The CDR3 coding sequence is TGTGCCAGCAGTCTCGGACAGTTTGACTATGGCTACACCTTC.

The genes are TRBV28 and TRBJ1-2, with 7 nucleotides matching TRBD1. CDR3 length: 12 amino acids. The trim removed 4 bases at V and 6 bases at J, leaving 2 bases unmatched. Germline loops: CDR1 MDHEN, CDR2 SYDVKM. The CDR3 DNA reads TGTGCCAGCAGTTCGAGGGGGCATGGCTACACCTTC. It encodes CASSSRGHGYTF.

The V gene is TRBV18, the J gene TRBJ1-6, with a weak D call TRBD1 (5 bases). The ends were cut back, 2 bases at V and 7 bases at J, with 12 bases in the middle. The CDR3 covers 15 residues. Germline CDR1 reads KGHSH; CDR2 reads LQKENI. In nucleotides, the CDR3 is TGTGCCAGCTCACCAGCCTCAGGGAACAATTCACCCCTCCACTTT. Translating gives CASSPASGNNSPLHF.

V usage is TRBV11-2 and J usage is TRBJ2-7, with TRBD2 matching 9 bases. V gave up 6 bases and J gave up 1 base; unmatched junction bases: 4. In germline, CDR1 is SGHAT, CDR2 FQNNGV. The CDR3 is 14 amino acids. The CDR3, as DNA: TGTGCCAGCAGTCTAGCGGGGCGGTCCTACGAGCAGTACTTC. This codes for CASSLAGRSYEQYF. Complete variable domain (other parts from reference TRBV11-2 and TRBJ2-7): EAGVAQSPRYKIIEKRQSVAFWCNPISGHATLYWYQQILGQGPKLLIQFQNNGVVDDSQLPKDRFSAERLKGVDSTLKIQPAKLEDSAVYLCASSLAGRSYEQYFGPGTRLTVT.